These 16 T cell receptor beta chains were all obtained from the same sample, sequenced in a study of PD-1 blockade in classical Hodgkin lymphoma. Relapses following autologous stem cell transplantation were seen in all patients, with brentuximab vedotin exposure varying. The method was immunoSEQ multiplex PCR; TCRdb's version includes in-frame clones alone and lacks a portion of them. The sample has 25,000 to 30,000 clones; less than 80% are singletons. Here the sequenced sample was peripheral blood mononuclear cells (PBMCs), taken before the second cycle of nivolumab. The receptors were gathered from a human donor with classical Hodgkin lymphoma.

This clone was observed a single time. The genes are TRBV4-3 and TRBJ2-5, with D perhaps TRBD1 or TRBD2 (5 bases each). V was shortened by 4 bases and J by 11 bases, with 20 bases between the two germline ends. The CDR3 runs 14 residues. The germline gives CDR1 LGHNA, CDR2 YSLEER. The CDR3 sequence: CASSPGTPRGEQYF. The CDR3, as DNA: TGCGCCAGCAGCCCTGGGACGCCTAGAGGAGAGCAGTACTTC.

J is TRBJ1-5 and V is TRBV7-8; D unclear. Germline CDR1 SGHVS, CDR2 FQNEAQ. The CDR3 extends over 15 amino acids. Trimming removed 4 bases at V and 2 bases at J, with 12 bases between. The CDR3 coding sequence is TGTGCCAGCAGCTCGATAGGTATGGGCAATCAGCCCCAGCATTTT. The encoded protein is CASSSIGMGNQPQHF.

This clone was observed once. V and J are TRBV9 and TRBJ1-1; D gene ambiguous. Germline V lookup: CDR1 SGDLS, CDR2 YYNGEE. V lost 2 bases, J lost 4 bases, and 12 bases lay in between. The CDR3 runs 14 residues. The CDR3 DNA is TGTGCCAGCAGCGTGGGCTCTCAGTTCACTGAAGCTTTCTTT. It translates to CASSVGSQFTEAFF.

DNA of the CDR3: TGTGCCAGCACTCGCGACGGTGAAGCTTTCTTT. Amino acids: CASTRDGEAFF. V usage is TRBV9 and J usage is TRBJ1-1, with D uncertain. The V and J ends lost 6 bases and 7 bases respectively, with 10 bases between them. CDR3 length: 11 residues. Germline assignment: CDR1 SGDLS and CDR2 YYNGEE.

This rearrangement joins TRBV6-5 to TRBJ1-1; D is unclear. Germline CDR1 reads MNHEY; CDR2 reads SVGAGI. The CDR3 is 13 amino acids. V was clipped by 6 bases and J by 1 base, with 9 bases between them. CDR3 sequence (DNA): TGTGCCAGCAGCGTAGCAGAGAACACTGAAGCTTTCTTT. Translation gives CASSVAENTEAFF.

V usage is TRBV7-8 and J usage is TRBJ2-1; 13 nucleotides align to TRBD2. The CDR3 runs 20 residues. V shed 5 bases and J 3 bases; nucleotides not matched to a gene: 16. Germline CDR1 reads SGHVS; CDR2 reads FQNEAQ. In DNA form, the CDR3 reads TGTGCCAGCAGCCGTACCAGAGTGAAGACTAGCGGGGGGCTCTACAATGAGCAGTTCTTC. Its protein is CASSRTRVKTSGGLYNEQFF.

The chain recombines TRBV5-4 with TRBJ2-5, with TRBD2 identical over 14 bases. The length of the CDR3 is 15 residues. The junction had 1 base not matched to a gene; V was cut back by 4 bases and J by 2 bases. Germline V gene data show CDR1 as SGHNT and CDR2 as YYREEE (reference sequence). CDR3 DNA sequence: TGTGCCAGCAGCCGGACTAGCGGGGGGCAAGAGACCCAGTACTTC. Encoded protein: CASSRTSGGQETQYF. The variable domain in full, completed from reference TRBV5-4 and TRBJ2-5, reads ETGVTQSPTHLIKTRGQQVTLRCSSQSGHNTVSWYQQALGQGPQFIFQYYREEENGRGNFPPRFSGLQFPNYSSELNVNALELDDSALYLCASSRTSGGQETQYFGPGTRLLVL.

This clone has only one observation. The chain employs TRBV7-9 and TRBJ2-2; 9 bases align to TRBD2. Trimming cost V 3 bases and J 6 bases; bases outside gene matches: 11. The germline V gene has CDR1 SEHNR and CDR2 FQNEAQ (reference sequence). This CDR3 is 17 amino acids long. This chain's CDR3 is CASSLFVGTSISGELFF. CDR3 nucleotides: TGTGCCAGCAGCTTGTTTGTTGGGACTAGCATCTCCGGGGAGCTGTTTTTT.

The chain joins TRBV7-6 to TRBJ2-7, with unresolved D. Germline CDR1 SGHVS, CDR2 FNYEAQ. The V end was cut by 3 bases, the J end by 0 bases, with 12 bases between. This CDR3 is built from 15 residues. CDR3 residues: CASSLDPGSSYEQYF. The CDR3 nucleotides read TGTGCCAGCAGCTTGGACCCTGGAAGCTCCTACGAGCAGTACTTC.

The V call is TRBV6-5, the J call TRBJ2-7; D is possibly TRBD2 (5 bases). With 6 bases removed from V and 6 bases from J, the gap between germline ends came to 18 bases. CDR1 is MNHEY, CDR2 SVGAGI, per germline. The CDR3 has 14 residues. The DNA of the CDR3 is TGTGCCAGCAGCTATAGGGCTAGCTCGCGCGAGCAGTACTTC. Residues: CASSYRASSREQYF.

The chain joins TRBV9 to TRBJ2-2, with TRBD2 as a possible D gene (5 bases). V lost 4 bases, J lost 3 bases, and 13 bases lay in between. Germline V gene data show CDR1 as SGDLS and CDR2 as YYNGEE. The CDR3 is 15 residues long. CDR3 sequence reads: CASSPGLGDTGELFF. DNA of the CDR3: TGTGCCAGCAGCCCCGGTCTCGGGGACACCGGGGAGCTGTTTTTT.

V gene TRBV2 combines with J gene TRBJ1-1, with D possibly being TRBD1 (5 bases). Germline CDR1 SNHLY, CDR2 FYNNEI. The CDR3 totals 13 residues. The ends were cut back, 5 bases at V and 3 bases at J, with 10 bases in the middle. Written as DNA, the CDR3 is TGTGCCAGCAGTAAGGAGGGACACACTGAAGCTTTCTTT. This encodes CASSKEGHTEAFF.

The chain joins TRBV28 to TRBJ1-2; D perhaps matches TRBD1 (5 bases). The CDR3 runs 14 residues. CDR1 MDHEN and CDR2 SYDVKM come from the germline V gene. The ends were cut back, 3 bases at V and 10 bases at J, with 18 bases in the middle. CDR3 coding DNA: TGTGCCAGCAGTTTGGTGGGGAGTGGGACCTCCTACACCTTC. It codes for CASSLVGSGTSYTF.

This chain connects TRBV28 to TRBJ1-2, with TRBD1 as a possible D gene (6 bases). The germline V gene encodes CDR1 MDHEN and CDR2 SYDVKM. V lost 2 bases and J lost 5, with 9 bases in between. CDR3 length equals 13 residues. The CDR3 sequence: CASSLDRIYGYTF. CDR3 sequence (DNA): TGTGCCAGCAGTTTAGACAGGATATATGGCTACACCTTC.

This clone was detected a few times. The chain uses TRBV7-9 and TRBJ1-1; TRBD1 might be the D (6 bases). The ends were cut back, 5 bases at V and 1 base at J, with 11 bases in the middle. The CDR3 is 14 amino acids. Per germline, CDR1 SEHNR and CDR2 FQNEAQ (reference sequence). This CDR3 reads CASSITGANTEAFF. The CDR3, as DNA: TGTGCCAGCAGCATAACGGGGGCGAACACTGAAGCTTTCTTT. Full variable domain (remainder filled in from reference TRBV7-9 and TRBJ1-1): DTGVSQNPRHKITKRGQNVTFRCDPISEHNRLYWYRQTLGQGPEFLTYFQNEAQLEKSRLLSDRFSAERPKGSFSTLEIQRTEQGDSAMYLCASSITGANTEAFFGQGTRLTVV.

The rearrangement uses TRBV6-5 and TRBJ1-4; 7 positions match TRBD1. Per the germline V gene, CDR1 is MNHEY and CDR2 is SVGAGI. Losses at the gene ends were 6 bases for V and 10 bases for J; bases not matched to a gene: 8. This CDR3 comprises 13 residues. CDR3: CASREGGAGKLFF. CDR3 DNA sequence: TGTGCCAGCAGAGAAGGGGGCGCGGGAAAACTGTTTTTT.